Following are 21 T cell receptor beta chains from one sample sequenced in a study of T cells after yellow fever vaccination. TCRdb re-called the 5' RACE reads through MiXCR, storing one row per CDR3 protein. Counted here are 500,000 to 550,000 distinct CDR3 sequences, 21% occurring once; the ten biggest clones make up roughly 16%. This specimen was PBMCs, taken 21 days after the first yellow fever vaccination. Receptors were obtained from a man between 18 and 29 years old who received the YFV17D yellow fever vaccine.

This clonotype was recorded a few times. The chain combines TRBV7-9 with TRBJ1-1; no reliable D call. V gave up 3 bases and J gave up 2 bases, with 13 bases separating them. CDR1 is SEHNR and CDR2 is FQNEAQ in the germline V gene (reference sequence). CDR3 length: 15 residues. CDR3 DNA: TGTGCCAGCAGCTTTAGTACCGGGAAAAACACTGAAGCTTTCTTT. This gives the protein CASSFSTGKNTEAFF.

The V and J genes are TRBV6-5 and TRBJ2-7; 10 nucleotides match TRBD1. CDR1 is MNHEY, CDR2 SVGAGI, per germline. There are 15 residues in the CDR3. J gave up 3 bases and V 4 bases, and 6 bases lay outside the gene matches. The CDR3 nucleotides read TGTGCCAGCAGTTTCTCCGGGACAGGGGACTACGAGCAGTACGTC. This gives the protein CASSFSGTGDYEQYV.

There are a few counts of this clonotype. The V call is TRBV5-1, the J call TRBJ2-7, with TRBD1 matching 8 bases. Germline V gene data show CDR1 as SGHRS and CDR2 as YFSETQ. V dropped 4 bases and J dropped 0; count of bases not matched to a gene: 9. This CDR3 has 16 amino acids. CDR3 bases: TGCGCCAGCAGCATGCTCGGGACAGGTAACTCCTACGAGCAGTACTTC. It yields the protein CASSMLGTGNSYEQYF.

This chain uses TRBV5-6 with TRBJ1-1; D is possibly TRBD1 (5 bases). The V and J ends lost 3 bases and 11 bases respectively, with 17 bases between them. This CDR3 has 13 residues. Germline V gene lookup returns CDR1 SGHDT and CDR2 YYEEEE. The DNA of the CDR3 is TGTGCCAGCAGCTGGGGCCCCCCCGCTGCGGCTTTCTTT. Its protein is CASSWGPPAAAFF.

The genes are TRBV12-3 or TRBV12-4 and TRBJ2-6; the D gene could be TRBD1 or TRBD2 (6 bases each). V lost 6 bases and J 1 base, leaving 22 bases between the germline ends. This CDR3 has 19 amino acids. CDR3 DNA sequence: TGTGCCAGCAGCTGGGAGGACAGTTTTTTTTCTTCTGGGGCCAACGTCCTGACTTTC. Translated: CASSWEDSFFSSGANVLTF.

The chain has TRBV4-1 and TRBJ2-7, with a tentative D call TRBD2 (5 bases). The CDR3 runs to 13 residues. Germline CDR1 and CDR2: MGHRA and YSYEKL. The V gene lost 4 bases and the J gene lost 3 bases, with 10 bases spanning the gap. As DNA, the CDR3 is TGCGCCAGCAGCCCCCCCGGGAACTACGAGCAGTACGTC. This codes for CASSPPGNYEQYV.

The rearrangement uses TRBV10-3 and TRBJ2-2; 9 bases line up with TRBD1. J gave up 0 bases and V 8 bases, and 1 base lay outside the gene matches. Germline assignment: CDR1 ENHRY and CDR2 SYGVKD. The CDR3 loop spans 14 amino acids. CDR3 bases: TGTGCCATCTGGGACAGGGCGAACACCGGGGAGCTGTTTTTT. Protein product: CAIWDRANTGELFF.

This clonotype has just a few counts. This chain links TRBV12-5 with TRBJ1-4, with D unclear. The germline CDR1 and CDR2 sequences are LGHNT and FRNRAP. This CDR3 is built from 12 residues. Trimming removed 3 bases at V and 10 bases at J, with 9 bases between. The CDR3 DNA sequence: TGTGCTAGTGGTTTCGAAACGGGAAAACTGTTTTTT. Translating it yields CASGFETGKLFF.

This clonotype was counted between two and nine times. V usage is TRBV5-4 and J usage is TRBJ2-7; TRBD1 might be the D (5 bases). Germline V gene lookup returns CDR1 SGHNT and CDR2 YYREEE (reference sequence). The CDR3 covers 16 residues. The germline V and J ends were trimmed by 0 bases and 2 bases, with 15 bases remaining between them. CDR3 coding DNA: TGTGCCAGCAGCTTGGACAGGTCTTCAACCGCCTACGAGCAGTACTTC. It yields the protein CASSLDRSSTAYEQYF.

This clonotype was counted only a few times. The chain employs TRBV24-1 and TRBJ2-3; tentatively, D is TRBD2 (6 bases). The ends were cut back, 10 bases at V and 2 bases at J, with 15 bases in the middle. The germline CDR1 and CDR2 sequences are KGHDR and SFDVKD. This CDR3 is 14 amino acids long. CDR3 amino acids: CATNTGTFTDTQYF. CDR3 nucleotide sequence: TGTGCCACTAACACCGGGACTTTCACAGATACGCAGTATTTT.

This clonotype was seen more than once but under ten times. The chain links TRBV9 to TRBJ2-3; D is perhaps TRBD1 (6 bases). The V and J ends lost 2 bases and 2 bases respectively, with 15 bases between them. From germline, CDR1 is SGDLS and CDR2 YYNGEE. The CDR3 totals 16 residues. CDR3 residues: CASSVQGTVPTDTQYF. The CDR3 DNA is TGTGCCAGCAGCGTCCAGGGGACGGTCCCCACAGATACGCAGTATTTT.

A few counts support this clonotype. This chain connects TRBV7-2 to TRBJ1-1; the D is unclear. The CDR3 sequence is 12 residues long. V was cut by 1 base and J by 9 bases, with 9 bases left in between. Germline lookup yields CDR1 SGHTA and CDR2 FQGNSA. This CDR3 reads CASSLGRPQAFF. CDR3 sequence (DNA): TGTGCCAGCAGCTTAGGCAGGCCCCAAGCTTTCTTT. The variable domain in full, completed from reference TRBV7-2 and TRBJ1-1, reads GAGVSQSPSNKVTEKGKDVELRCDPISGHTALYWYRQSLGQGLEFLIYFQGNSAPDKSGLPSDRFSAERTGGSVSTLTIQRTQQEDSAVYLCASSLGRPQAFFGQGTRLTVV.

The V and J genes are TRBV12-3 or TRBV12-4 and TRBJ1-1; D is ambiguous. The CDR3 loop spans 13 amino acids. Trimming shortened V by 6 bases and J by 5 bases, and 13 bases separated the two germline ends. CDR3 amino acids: CASSPNWDTEAFF. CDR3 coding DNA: TGTGCCAGCAGCCCGAATTGGGATACTGAAGCTTTCTTT.

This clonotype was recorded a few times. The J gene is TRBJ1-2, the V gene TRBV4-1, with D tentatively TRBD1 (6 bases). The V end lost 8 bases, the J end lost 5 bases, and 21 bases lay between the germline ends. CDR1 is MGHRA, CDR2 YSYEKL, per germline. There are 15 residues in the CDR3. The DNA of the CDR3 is TGCGCCAGCCACGGGGGGCGCCTTGGGGAGTATGGCTACACCTTC. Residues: CASHGGRLGEYGYTF.

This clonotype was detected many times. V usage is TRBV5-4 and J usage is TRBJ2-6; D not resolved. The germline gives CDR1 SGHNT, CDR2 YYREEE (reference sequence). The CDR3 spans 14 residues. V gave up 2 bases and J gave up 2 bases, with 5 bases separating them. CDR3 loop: CASSFGPGANVLTF. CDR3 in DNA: TGTGCCAGCAGCTTCGGGCCTGGGGCCAACGTCCTGACTTTC.

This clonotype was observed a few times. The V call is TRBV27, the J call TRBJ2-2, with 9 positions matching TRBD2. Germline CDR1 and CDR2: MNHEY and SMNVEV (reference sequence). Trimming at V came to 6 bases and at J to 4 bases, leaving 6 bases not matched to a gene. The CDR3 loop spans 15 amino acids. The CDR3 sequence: CASRLRGGLTGELFF. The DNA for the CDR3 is TGTGCCAGCAGGTTGCGGGGGGGCCTCACCGGGGAGCTGTTTTTT.

The CDR3 DNA sequence: TGTGCCAGTAGTTCCCACGGGGACACCGGGGAGCTGTTTTTT. As protein: CASSSHGDTGELFF. The genes are TRBV19 and TRBJ2-2; perhaps TRBD2 as D (5 bases). V lost 5 bases to trimming and J lost 3 bases, with 10 bases between them. Per germline, CDR1 LNHDA and CDR2 SQIVND (reference sequence). The CDR3 has 14 amino acids. Variable domain in full (rest from reference TRBV19 and TRBJ2-2): DGGITQSPKYLFRKEGQNVTLSCEQNLNHDAMYWYRQDPGQGLRLIYYSQIVNDFQKGDIAEGYSVSREKKESFPLTVTSAQKNPTAFYLCASSSHGDTGELFFGEGSRLTVL.

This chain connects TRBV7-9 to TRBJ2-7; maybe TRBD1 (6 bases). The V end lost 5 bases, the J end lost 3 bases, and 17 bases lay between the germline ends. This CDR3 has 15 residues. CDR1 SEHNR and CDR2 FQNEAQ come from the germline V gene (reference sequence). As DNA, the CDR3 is TGTGCCAGCAGCAGTACAAGGGGGTATCACTACGAGCAGTACTTC. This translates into CASSSTRGYHYEQYF.

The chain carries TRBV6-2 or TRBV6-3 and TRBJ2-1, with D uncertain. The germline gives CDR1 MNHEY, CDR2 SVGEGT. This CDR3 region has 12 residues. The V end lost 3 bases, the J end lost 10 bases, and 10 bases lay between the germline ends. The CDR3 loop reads CASSYLWTEQFF. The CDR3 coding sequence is TGTGCCAGCAGTTATTTGTGGACGGAGCAGTTCTTC.

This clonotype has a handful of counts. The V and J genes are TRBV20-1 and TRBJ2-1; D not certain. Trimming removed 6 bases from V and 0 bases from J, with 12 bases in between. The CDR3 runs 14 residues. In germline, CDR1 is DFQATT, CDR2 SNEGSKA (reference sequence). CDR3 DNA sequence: TGCAGTGCATTTCCTCGGAGCTCCTACAATGAGCAGTTCTTC. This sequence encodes CSAFPRSSYNEQFF.

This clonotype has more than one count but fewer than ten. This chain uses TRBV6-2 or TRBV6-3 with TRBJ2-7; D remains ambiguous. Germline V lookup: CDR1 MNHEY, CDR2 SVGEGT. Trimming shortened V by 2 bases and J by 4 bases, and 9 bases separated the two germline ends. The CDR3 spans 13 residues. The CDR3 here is CASSYARRYEQYF. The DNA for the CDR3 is TGTGCCAGCAGTTACGCCCGGCGTTACGAGCAGTACTTC.